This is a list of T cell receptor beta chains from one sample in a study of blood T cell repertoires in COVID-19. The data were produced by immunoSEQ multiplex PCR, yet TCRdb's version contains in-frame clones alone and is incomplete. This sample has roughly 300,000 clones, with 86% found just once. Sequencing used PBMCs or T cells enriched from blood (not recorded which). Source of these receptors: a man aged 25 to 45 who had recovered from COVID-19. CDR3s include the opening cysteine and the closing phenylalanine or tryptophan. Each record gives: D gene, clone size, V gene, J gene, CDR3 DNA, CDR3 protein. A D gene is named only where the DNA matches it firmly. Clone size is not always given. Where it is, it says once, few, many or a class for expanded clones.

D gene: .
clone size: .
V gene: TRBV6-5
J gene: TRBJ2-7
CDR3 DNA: TGTGCCAGCATGGAGGACAGTCGTCGCTACGAGCAGTACTTC
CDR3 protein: CASMEDSRRYEQYF

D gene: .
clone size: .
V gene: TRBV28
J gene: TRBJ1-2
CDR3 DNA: TGTGCCAGCAGAACCCCGCGAGGGTCTAACTATGGCTACACCTTC
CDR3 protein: CASRTPRGSNYGYTF

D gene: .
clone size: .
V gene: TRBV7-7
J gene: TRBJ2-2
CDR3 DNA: TGTGCTAGCAGCCCAAGGTGGGGACAAGACACCGGGGAGCTGTTTTTT
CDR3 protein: CASSPRWGQDTGELFF

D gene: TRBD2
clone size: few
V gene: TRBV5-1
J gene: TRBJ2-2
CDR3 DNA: TGCGCCAGCAGCTTCCTAGCGGGAGGGCTCGCCGGGGAGCTGTTTTTT
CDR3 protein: CASSFLAGGLAGELFF

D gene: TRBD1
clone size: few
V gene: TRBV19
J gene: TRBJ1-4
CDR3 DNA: TGTGCCAGTAGTATTGTCGGGACAGGGCTCGCCGAAAAACTGTTTTTT
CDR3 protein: CASSIVGTGLAEKLFF

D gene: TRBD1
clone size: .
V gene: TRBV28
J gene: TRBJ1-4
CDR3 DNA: TGTGCCAGCAGTTTAGGGACAGGCGGAAATGAAAAACTGTTTTTT
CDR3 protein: CASSLGTGGNEKLFF

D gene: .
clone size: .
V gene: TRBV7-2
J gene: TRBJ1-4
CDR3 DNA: TGTGCCAGCAGCTTAGCCTCCACTAATGAAAAACTGTTTTTT
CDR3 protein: CASSLASTNEKLFF

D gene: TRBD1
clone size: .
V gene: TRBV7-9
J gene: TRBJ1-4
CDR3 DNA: TGTGCCAGCAGCTTACCAACATCCGGGACAGGGGGCCCTAATGAAAAACTGTTTTTT
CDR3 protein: CASSLPTSGTGGPNEKLFF

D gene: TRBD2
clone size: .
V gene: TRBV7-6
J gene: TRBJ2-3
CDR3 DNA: TGTGCCAGCAGCCCCCAGTCGTGGGGGGGGACCCGCACAGATACGCAGTATTTT
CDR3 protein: CASSPQSWGGTRTDTQYF

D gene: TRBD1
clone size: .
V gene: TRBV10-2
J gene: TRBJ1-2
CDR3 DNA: TGCGCCAGCACCAGACCGGGACAGGGGGCCGGTGGCTACACCTTC
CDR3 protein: CASTRPGQGAGGYTF

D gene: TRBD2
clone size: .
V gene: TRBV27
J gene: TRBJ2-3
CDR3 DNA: TGTGCCAGCAGTTTATGGGGCGGGGGGCACCGAGGGCAGTATTTT
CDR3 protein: CASSLWGGGHRGQYF

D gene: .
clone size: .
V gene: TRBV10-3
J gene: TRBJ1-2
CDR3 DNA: TGTGCCATCAGTGAACTTTATGGCTACACCTTC
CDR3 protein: CAISELYGYTF

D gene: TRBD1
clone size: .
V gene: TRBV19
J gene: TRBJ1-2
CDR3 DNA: TGTGCCAGTAGTATTGGACAGGGGGCCGGCTATGGCTACACCTTC
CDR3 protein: CASSIGQGAGYGYTF

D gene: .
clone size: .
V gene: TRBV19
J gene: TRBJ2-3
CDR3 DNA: TGTGCCAGTGCGGCGGGATATACGCAGTATTTT
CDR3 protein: CASAAGYTQYF